The 4 T cell receptor beta chains in this list originate from one sample, sequenced in a study of low-dose radiotherapy and immunotherapy resistance in tumors. Priming of first-strand cDNA relied on TRAV- and TRBV-specific primers (covering alpha and beta chains). The PCR that amplified TCRs ran for approximately 18 cycles, relying on a constant-region primer and a V-primer adapter. MiXCR, run by TCRdb on the reads, gives a single entry per CDR3 protein. The sample carries around 100,000 distinct CDR3 sequences, less than 25% recorded once. Time point defined: after trial treatment. Indicated treatment: LDRT plus nivolumab, ipilimumab, low-dose cyclophosphamide and aspirin (RACIN trial). Specimen: PBMCs, collected after low-dose radiotherapy plus immunotherapy. The receptors were gathered from a male donor with prostate cancer.

This clonotype was counted many times. The chain recombines TRBV5-4 with TRBJ2-3; 7 bases match TRBD2. V was pared by 4 bases and J by 6 bases, with 5 bases of the junction left unmatched. The CDR3 covers 13 residues. Germline CDR1 reads SGHNT; CDR2 reads YYREEE (reference sequence). The CDR3 region is CASSISGADTQYF. The CDR3 DNA follows: TGTGCCAGCAGCATAAGCGGGGCGGATACGCAGTATTTT.

This clonotype was found a few times. This sequence joins TRBV12-3 or TRBV12-4 and TRBJ2-5; 8 bases are a match to TRBD2. This CDR3 is 15 amino acids long. The junction had 12 bases not matched to a gene; V was cut back by 7 bases and J by 5 bases. CDR3 coding DNA: TGTGCCAGCACCCGAGGGACTAGGGGGTGGGAGACCCAGTACTTC. It yields the protein CASTRGTRGWETQYF.

With respect to this clonotype: Only one base separates this from a far larger clonotype, so it likely reflects a read error. The chain employs TRBV5-8 and TRBJ2-1, with D maybe TRBD2 (6 bases). V was clipped by 2 bases and J by 5 bases, with 17 bases between them. The CDR3 consists of 16 residues. CDR1 SGHTS and CDR2 YDEGEE come from the germline V gene. The CDR3 region is CASSFQAEGPHNEQFF. CDR3 nucleotides: TGTGCCAGCAGCTTTCAGGCGGAGGGGCCCCACAATGAGCAGTTCTTC. Full variable domain (outside the CDR3, taken from reference TRBV5-8 and TRBJ2-1): EAGVTQSPTHLIKTRGQQATLRCSPISGHTSVYWYQQALGLGLQFLLWYDEGEERNRGNFPPRFSGRQFPNYSSELNVNALELEDSALYLCASSFQAEGPHNEQFFGPGTRLTVL.

This clonotype was observed a handful of times. The CDR3 loop is CASSKTSRGATDTQYF. CDR3 nucleotide sequence: TGTGCCAGCAGCAAAACTAGCAGGGGGGCGACAGATACGCAGTATTTT. The gene calls are TRBV7-9 and TRBJ2-3; tentatively, D is TRBD1 (7 bases). Trimming took off 5 bases at V and 3 bases at J, with 18 bases between the two ends. CDR3 length: 16 residues. CDR1 and CDR2 (germline): SEHNR, FQNEAQ (reference sequence). Variable domain in full (rest from reference TRBV7-9 and TRBJ2-3): DTGVSQNPRHKITKRGQNVTFRCDPISEHNRLYWYRQTLGQGPEFLTYFQNEAQLEKSRLLSDRFSAERPKGSFSTLEIQRTEQGDSAMYLCASSKTSRGATDTQYFGPGTRLTVL.